The 17 T cell receptor beta chains presented below share a single source sample, sequenced in a study of CD8 T cells in Susac syndrome. About 0.45 to 1 ug RNA was reverse transcribed with random hexamers. TCRdb itself ran the immunoSEQ multiplex PCR reads through MiXCR, one entry per CDR3 protein. In the table there are about 120,000 distinct CDR3 sequences, approximately 90% of which are singletons. Sequenced sample: CD8+ T cells from PBMCs. All receptors come from a human donor in good health.

The chain has TRBV6-5 and TRBJ2-1; TRBD1 matches at 8 bases. The germline CDR1 and CDR2 sequences are MNHEY and SVGAGI. V was clipped by 6 bases and J by 14 bases; unmatched bases: 6. The CDR3 has 11 residues. DNA for the CDR3: TGTGCCAGCAGGAGACAGGGGCCGGAGTTCTTC. This codes for CASRRQGPEFF.

J is TRBJ1-5 and V is TRBV5-4; D not resolved. CDR1 is SGHNT and CDR2 is YYREEE in the germline V gene (reference sequence). V dropped 0 bases and J dropped 6 bases, with 7 bases sitting between them. The CDR3 totals 13 residues. The CDR3 spells CASSLGIGQPQHF. As DNA, the CDR3 is TGTGCCAGCAGCTTGGGGATCGGTCAGCCCCAGCATTTT.

This clonotype was seen a handful of times. The chain is built from TRBV7-2 and TRBJ2-7, with TRBD1 matching over 9 bases. The CDR3 totals 14 residues. With V trimmed by 6 bases and J by 2 bases, 5 bases remained unmatched. Germline V gives CDR1 SGHTA, CDR2 FQGNSA. As DNA, the CDR3 is TGTGCCAGCAGAAAACAGGGGGCTACCTACGAGCAGTACTTC. It yields the protein CASRKQGATYEQYF.

This sequence joins TRBV7-8 and TRBJ2-1; 8 bases line up with TRBD2. From germline, CDR1 is SGHVS and CDR2 FQNEAQ. This CDR3 has 19 residues. Germline trimming cut 1 base from V and 8 bases from J; bases unmatched to any gene: 19. The DNA for the CDR3 is TGTGCCAGCAGCTTAGGGATAGGGGCGGGAGGCCGCATCGAGGATGAGCAGTTCTTC. Encoded protein: CASSLGIGAGGRIEDEQFF.

V usage is TRBV7-9 and J usage is TRBJ2-5; D tentatively fits TRBD1 or TRBD2 (5 bases each). The germline V and J ends were trimmed by 0 bases and 3 bases, with 14 bases remaining between them. The CDR3 length is 16 residues. Germline V gene sequence: CDR1 SEHNR, CDR2 FQNEAQ (reference sequence). The CDR3 bases are TGTGCCAGCAGCTTAGCCCGGGGACGATTAAAAGAGACCCAGTACTTC. This encodes CASSLARGRLKETQYF.

J is TRBJ2-7 and V is TRBV6-2 or TRBV6-3; no reliable D call. V was clipped by 2 bases and J by 3 bases, with 5 bases between them. CDR1 and CDR2 from the germline V gene are MNHEY and SVGEGT. The CDR3 contains 12 residues. The CDR3 bases are TGTGCCAGCAGTTACGGGATCTACGAGCAGTACTTC. This gives the protein CASSYGIYEQYF.

As DNA, the CDR3 is TGTGCCAGCAGTTACTCCGACAACACTGAAGCTTTCTTT. Translated: CASSYSDNTEAFF. The rearrangement links TRBV6-5 to TRBJ1-1; D not certain. The CDR3 consists of 13 residues. Trimming stripped 0 bases from V and 2 bases from J, with 4 bases between. The germline CDR1 and CDR2 sequences are MNHEY and SVGAGI.

The table lists this clonotype with a count of one. This chain connects TRBV7-2 to TRBJ2-7; D gene ambiguous. The V end lost 1 base, the J end lost 6 bases, and 10 bases lay between the germline ends. The CDR3 has 13 amino acids. Looked up from germline, CDR1 is SGHTA and CDR2 is FQGNSA. The CDR3 spells CASSLGPAGEQYF. The CDR3 bases are TGTGCCAGCAGCTTAGGACCAGCAGGCGAGCAGTACTTC.

The rearrangement uses TRBV29-1 and TRBJ1-2, with D possibly TRBD1 on 5 matching bases. The germline CDR1 and CDR2 sequences are SQVTM and ANQGSEA. The germline V and J ends were trimmed by 3 bases and 7 bases, with 18 bases remaining between them. The CDR3 is 14 residues long. The CDR3 DNA reads as TGCAGCGTTGATAACAGGCGTAGTTCCGGTGGCTACACCTTC. It is translated as CSVDNRRSSGGYTF.

This chain connects TRBV5-4 to TRBJ1-1; a weak D match, TRBD1 (5 bases). Germline CDR1 SGHNT, CDR2 YYREEE (reference sequence). CDR3 length equals 14 residues. Trimming removed 0 bases from V and 4 bases from J, with 10 bases in between. As DNA, the CDR3 is TGTGCCAGCAGCTTGGAACAGGCCGGCACTGAAGCTTTCTTT. Its translation: CASSLEQAGTEAFF.

CDR3 nucleotide sequence: TGCAGCGTTATTTACCTGGGCTCTGGGGCCAACGTCCTGACTTTC. It encodes CSVIYLGSGANVLTF. The V call is TRBV29-1, the J call TRBJ2-6; D is unresolved. The CDR3 is 15 amino acids. The V end lost 5 bases, the J end lost 0 bases, and 11 bases lay between the germline ends. The germline V gene encodes CDR1 SQVTM and CDR2 ANQGSEA.

This sequence joins TRBV7-2 and TRBJ2-3; TRBD2 agrees at 12 bases. Trimming cost V 6 bases and J 5 bases; bases outside gene matches: 12. Germline V gene data show CDR1 as SGHTA and CDR2 as FQGNSA. This CDR3 region has 17 residues. CDR3 sequence: CASSRPSGGAGGDTQYF. CDR3 in DNA: TGTGCCAGCAGTCGGCCTAGCGGGGGGGCTGGGGGAGATACGCAGTATTTT.

The chain combines TRBV28 with TRBJ2-1; 10 nucleotides line up with TRBD2. From germline, CDR1 is MDHEN and CDR2 SYDVKM. The CDR3 length is 16 residues. V trimming: 2 bases; J trimming: 8 bases; junction bases outside the gene matches: 9. The CDR3 reads CASSLMTSGLADEQFF. CDR3 DNA sequence: TGTGCCAGCAGTTTAATGACTAGCGGGCTCGCGGATGAGCAGTTCTTC.

The chain couples TRBV4-1 to TRBJ1-2; D gene uncertain. The CDR3 runs to 14 residues. Between the trimmed V and J ends, which lost 1 base and 0 bases, there was a span of 6 bases. CDR1 and CDR2 from the germline V gene are MGHRA and YSYEKL. CDR3 amino acids: CASSQGVTNYGYTF. The CDR3 region has the DNA TGCGCCAGCAGCCAAGGAGTCACTAACTATGGCTACACCTTC.

The rearrangement uses TRBV5-4 and TRBJ2-7; 9 bases are shared with TRBD2. Trimming took 1 base from V and 6 from J; bases not matched to a gene: 8. The CDR3 is 15 residues long. CDR1 SGHNT and CDR2 YYREEE come from the germline V gene (reference sequence). The CDR3 sequence is CASSLSRAGGPEQYF. The CDR3 DNA is TGTGCCAGCAGCTTGTCACGGGCGGGGGGGCCCGAGCAGTACTTC.

Here the CDR3 DNA reads TGTGCCAGCAGCGAATGGGCAGCTAGCGGGGGTGAGACCCAGTACTTC. This gives the protein CASSEWAASGGETQYF. This chain links TRBV7-8 with TRBJ2-5; 10 bases match TRBD2. The trim removed 5 bases at V and 5 bases at J, leaving 11 bases unmatched. CDR1 and CDR2 (germline): SGHVS, FQNEAQ. This CDR3 has 16 amino acids.

The rearrangement uses TRBV12-3 or TRBV12-4 and TRBJ2-6, with TRBD1 as a possible D gene (5 bases). The CDR3 is 15 residues long. V was clipped by 5 bases and J by 1 base, with 9 bases between them. CDR3 loop: CASSPTGSGANVLTF. DNA of the CDR3: TGTGCCAGCAGTCCTACAGGATCTGGGGCCAACGTCCTGACTTTC.